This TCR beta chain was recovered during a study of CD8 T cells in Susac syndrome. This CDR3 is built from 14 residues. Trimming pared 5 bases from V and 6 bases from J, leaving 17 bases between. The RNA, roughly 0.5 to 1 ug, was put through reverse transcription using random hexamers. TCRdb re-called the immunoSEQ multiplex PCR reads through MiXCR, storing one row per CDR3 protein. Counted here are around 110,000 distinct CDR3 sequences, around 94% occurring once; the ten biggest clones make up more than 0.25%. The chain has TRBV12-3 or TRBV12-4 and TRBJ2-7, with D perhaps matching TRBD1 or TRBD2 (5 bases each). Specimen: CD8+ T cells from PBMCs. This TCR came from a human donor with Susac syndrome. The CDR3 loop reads CASSVTGTSGEQYF. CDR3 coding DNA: TGTGCCAGCAGTGTAACCGGGACGAGTGGCGAGCAGTACTTC.